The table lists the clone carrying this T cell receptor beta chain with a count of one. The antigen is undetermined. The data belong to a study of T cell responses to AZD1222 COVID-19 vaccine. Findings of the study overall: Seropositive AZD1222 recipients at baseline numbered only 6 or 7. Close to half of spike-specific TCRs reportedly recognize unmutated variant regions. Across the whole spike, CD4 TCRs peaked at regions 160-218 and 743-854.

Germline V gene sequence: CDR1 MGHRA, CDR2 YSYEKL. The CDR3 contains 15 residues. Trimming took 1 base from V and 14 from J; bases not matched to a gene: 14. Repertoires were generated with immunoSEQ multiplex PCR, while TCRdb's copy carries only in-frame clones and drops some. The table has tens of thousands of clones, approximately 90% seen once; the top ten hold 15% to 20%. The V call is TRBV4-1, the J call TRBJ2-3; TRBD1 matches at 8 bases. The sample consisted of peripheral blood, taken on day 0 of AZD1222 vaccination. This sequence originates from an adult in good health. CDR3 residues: CASSQGLIGQDRGYF. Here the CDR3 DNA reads TGCGCCAGCAGCCAAGGCCTTATAGGACAAGACAGGGGGTATTTT.